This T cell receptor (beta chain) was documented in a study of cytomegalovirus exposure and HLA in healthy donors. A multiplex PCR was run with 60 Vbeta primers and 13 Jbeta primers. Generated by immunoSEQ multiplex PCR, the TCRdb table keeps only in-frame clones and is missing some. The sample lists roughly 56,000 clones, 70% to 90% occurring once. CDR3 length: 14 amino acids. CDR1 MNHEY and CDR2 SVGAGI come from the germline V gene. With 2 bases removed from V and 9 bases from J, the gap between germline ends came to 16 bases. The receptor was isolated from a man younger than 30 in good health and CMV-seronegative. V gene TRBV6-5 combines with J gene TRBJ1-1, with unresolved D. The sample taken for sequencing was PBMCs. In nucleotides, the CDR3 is TGTGCCAGCAGTTACCTAGACCTAGGCAGCCAAGCTTTCTTT. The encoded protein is CASSYLDLGSQAFF.